This T cell receptor (beta chain) was found in a study of CD8 T cells in ankylosing spondylitis. This CDR3 has 15 amino acids. The V gene's germline CDR1 is DFQATT and CDR2 SNEGSKA (reference sequence). Trimming shortened V by 3 bases and J by 1 base, and 14 bases separated the two germline ends. This clonotype has a count of ten or more. One entry per CDR3 protein results from TCRdb running MiXCR on the 5' RACE reads. This table has around 140,000 distinct CDR3 sequences, approximately 10% appearing once. The rearrangement joins TRBV20-1 to TRBJ2-3, with a tentative D call TRBD2 (6 bases). This TCR was sampled from a female donor with ankylosing spondylitis or in good health (not recorded which). The source material was blood, either unsorted or a sorted T cell fraction (not recorded which). CDR3 in amino acids: CSARIPSVGTDTQYF. CDR3 bases: TGCAGTGCTAGGATCCCTAGCGTGGGCACAGATACGCAGTATTTT.